This TCR beta chain was observed in a study of blood T cell repertoires in COVID-19 (dated by TCRdb to 2020 to 2022). Regarding the study in general: Samples covering the acute and convalescent phases of COVID-19 were provided by collaborators in the United States, Italy and Spain. HLA class I and class II types, where available, came from metadata supplied by the sample provider rather than from assay-based typing. Sample metadata almost always included a de-identified subject ID, COVID-19 status, age in years and sex. The repertoires were released in a freely available public database meant as a resource for research on the immune response to SARS-CoV-2. Deeply sampled blood TCRbeta repertoires from subjects exposed to, actively infected with, or recovered from COVID-19 were included in the dataset. The samples were drawn from the first 160 participants of the ongoing ImmuneRACE study and from over a thousand subjects provided by 6 global collaborators. The prospective study material was composed of cDNA or gDNA derived from T cells, B-cell-depleted T cells, or PBMCs. General conclusions and limits of the study: How much clinical and demographic metadata was included differed by source and by participant, and the metadata was provided uncurated.

Turning to this clone: There is no known antigen for this receptor. Base qualities are missing; no much larger clone stands one base away.

TCRbeta CDR3 regions were amplified from genomic DNA by means of the immunoSEQ Assay, a bias-controlled multiplex PCR. Concerning the study's data processing: Nucleated cell counts per sample were estimated from amplification of reference gene primers within the assay. Sequence reads were collapsed and filtered to measure the absolute abundance of every unique TCRbeta CDR3 rearrangement. For each sample, productive Simpson clonality was calculated as the square root of Simpson's diversity index across productive rearrangements. TCRdb holds this immuneACCESS table with in-frame rearrangements only. Some clones are missing; in checked studies, unresolved V genes explain under half, and the rest has no known cause. The DNA was the basis for D and trimming; V, J and clone size are from that table. The sample yields around 440,000 clones; approximately 89% were counted once. The ten biggest clones cover around 12% of the sample.

At one collaborating source in Seattle, patients were enrolled during active infection and were followed longitudinally through the course of disease. Collaborating institutions collected whole blood in K2EDTA tubes following their own protocols. For TCRbeta analysis, collaborators shipped samples as frozen whole blood, isolated PBMCs, or DNA extracted from either of those sample types. Inclusive of the bounding cysteine and phenylalanine, the CDR3 is 12 residues long. Only CDR3 DNA is held: 36 bases, read in frame from base 1. The germline V gene specifies MNHNS as CDR1 and SASEGT as CDR2. The junction shows trimming of 6 bases on V and 0 bases on J, plus 2 bases between the germline ends.

The sample was peripheral blood. This chain is built from TRBV6-1 and TRBJ1-4, with an unclear D gene assignment. This TCR was recovered from a woman between 45 and 60 years old with COVID-19, enrolled during active disease. The nucleotides are TGTGCCAGCAGCTCAACTAATGAAAAACTGTTTTTT. Translated, it gives CASSSTNEKLFF.